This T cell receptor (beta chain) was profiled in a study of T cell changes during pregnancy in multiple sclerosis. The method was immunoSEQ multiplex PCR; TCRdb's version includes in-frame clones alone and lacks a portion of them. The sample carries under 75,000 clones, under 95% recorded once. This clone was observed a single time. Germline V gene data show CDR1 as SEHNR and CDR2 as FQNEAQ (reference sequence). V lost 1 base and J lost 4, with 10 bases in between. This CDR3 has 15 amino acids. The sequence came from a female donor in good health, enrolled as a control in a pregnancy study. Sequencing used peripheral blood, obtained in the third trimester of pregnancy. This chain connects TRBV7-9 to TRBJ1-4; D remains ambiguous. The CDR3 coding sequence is TGTGCCAGCAGCTTAGAATGGCCGGGTAATGAAAAACTGTTTTTT. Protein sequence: CASSLEWPGNEKLFF.